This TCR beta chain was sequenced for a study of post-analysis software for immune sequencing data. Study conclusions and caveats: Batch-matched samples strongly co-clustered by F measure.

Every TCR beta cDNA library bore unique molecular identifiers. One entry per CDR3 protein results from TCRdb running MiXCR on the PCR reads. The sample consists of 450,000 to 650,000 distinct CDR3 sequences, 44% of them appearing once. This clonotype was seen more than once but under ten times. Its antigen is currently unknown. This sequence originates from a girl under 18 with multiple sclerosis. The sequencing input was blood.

The CDR3 here is CASRAGGENEKLFF. CDR3 sequence (DNA): TGTGCCAGCAGGGCGGGAGGGGAGAATGAAAAACTGTTTTTT. The chain has TRBV12-3 or TRBV12-4 and TRBJ1-4, with TRBD1 as a possible D gene (5 bases). CDR3 length: 14 amino acids. Trimming took 6 bases from V and 5 from J, leaving 13 bases between them.